This TCR beta chain is from a study of blood T cell repertoires in COVID-19. Overall study context: Sites across the United States, Italy and Spain contributed samples from acute and convalescent COVID-19. PBMCs, B-cell-depleted T cells, or T cells were the source of the cDNA or gDNA that made up the material.

After removal of 4 bases from V and 0 bases from J, the junction contained 1 base not matched to a gene. The CDR3 is 15 amino acids. Germline assignment: CDR1 SGHNT and CDR2 YENEEA. Authors' analysis steps: By means of reference gene primer amplification, nucleated cell counts were estimated. Method: immunoSEQ multiplex PCR; TCRdb's copy keeps in-frame clones and lacks some. V and J calls and clone size follow that table, whereas D and trimming were derived from the DNA. This sample has 150,000 to 200,000 clones, with roughly 86% found just once. Sequencing was performed on peripheral blood. The gene calls are TRBV11-3 and TRBJ2-2, with 8 bases identical to TRBD2. This TCR was sampled from a man aged 18 to 29 with acute or convalescent COVID-19. CDR3 in amino acids: CASSSGGANTGELFF. The CDR3 nucleotides are TGTGCCAGCAGCTCCGGGGGGGCGAACACCGGGGAGCTGTTTTTT.